Following are 27 T cell receptor beta chains from one sample sequenced in a study of cytomegalovirus exposure and HLA in healthy donors. PCR was performed using 60 Vbeta and 13 Jbeta primers. Sequencing used immunoSEQ multiplex PCR; TCRdb keeps in-frame clones, though not all of them. The data hold around 130,000 clones, with over 60% observed a single time. Material for sequencing was PBMCs. These receptors were taken from a woman aged 40 to 50 in good health and CMV-seropositive.

V is TRBV5-4 and J is TRBJ2-6, with 9 positions matching TRBD1. From germline, CDR1 is SGHNT and CDR2 YYREEE (reference sequence). The CDR3 runs to 19 residues. V shed 3 bases, J shed 0 bases, and the junction held 10 bases outside the gene matches. DNA of the CDR3: TGTGCCAGCAGCTCCGGGCGTGACAGGGGGACCTCTGGGGCCAACGTCCTGACTTTC. Protein: CASSSGRDRGTSGANVLTF.

The chain carries TRBV7-2 and TRBJ2-3, with D possibly matching TRBD2 (6 bases). This CDR3 region has 16 residues. Germline-derived CDR1 and CDR2 are SGHTA and FQGNSA. Trimming shortened V by 0 bases and J by 0 bases, and 10 bases separated the two germline ends. The CDR3 loop reads CASSLAGLQSTDTQYF. In nucleotides, the CDR3 is TGTGCCAGCAGCTTAGCGGGACTCCAAAGCACAGATACGCAGTATTTT.

J is TRBJ2-7 and V is TRBV6-5; possible D gene TRBD1, 6 bases. Between the trimmed V and J ends, which lost 3 bases and 5 bases, there was a span of 11 bases. The CDR3 covers 13 residues. The germline CDR1 and CDR2 sequences are MNHEY and SVGAGI. CDR3 amino acids: CASSYTRGNEQYF. In DNA form, the CDR3 reads TGTGCCAGCAGTTATACTAGGGGGAACGAGCAGTACTTC.

V gene TRBV7-9 combines with J gene TRBJ2-3; 12 positions match TRBD2. CDR3 size: 19 residues. The V gene's germline CDR1 is SEHNR and CDR2 FQNEAQ (reference sequence). Losses at the gene ends were 2 bases for V and 4 bases for J; bases not matched to a gene: 13. CDR3 sequence (DNA): TGTGCCAGCAGCTTAACTCGGTCTAGCGGGGGGGTTCAACCAGATACGCAGTATTTT. Translating gives CASSLTRSSGGVQPDTQYF.

The V call is TRBV10-2, the J call TRBJ2-7; 8 nucleotides line up with TRBD2. The J segment lost 1 base and the V segment lost 7 bases, leaving 9 bases of the junction unmatched. The germline gives CDR1 WSHSY, CDR2 SAAADI. The CDR3 runs 15 residues. CDR3 in amino acids: CASTTPGTSSYEQYF. The CDR3 DNA follows: TGCGCCAGCACGACCCCGGGGACTAGTTCCTACGAGCAGTACTTC.

The chain links TRBV27 to TRBJ2-2; tentatively, D is TRBD1 (6 bases). CDR3 size: 14 residues. CDR1 and CDR2 (germline): MNHEY, SMNVEV (reference sequence). Trimming cost V 4 bases and J 3 bases, with 9 bases left between them. The CDR3 sequence: CASSWGPHTGELFF. CDR3 DNA sequence: TGTGCCAGCAGTTGGGGGCCGCACACCGGGGAGCTGTTTTTT.

V is TRBV7-8 and J is TRBJ2-3, with 8 nucleotides matching TRBD2. The CDR3 has 15 residues. V gave up 1 base and J gave up 5 bases; unmatched junction bases: 5. CDR1 is SGHVS, CDR2 FQNEAQ, per germline. Here the CDR3 DNA reads TGTGCCAGCAGCTTAGACCGGGGGGGGCGAGATACGCAGTATTTT. This gives the protein CASSLDRGGRDTQYF.

The V gene is TRBV7-9, the J gene TRBJ2-1, with 7 positions matching TRBD1. The length of the CDR3 is 16 residues. CDR1 is SEHNR and CDR2 is FQNEAQ in the germline V gene (reference sequence). The trim removed 5 bases at V and 5 bases at J, leaving 12 bases unmatched. The CDR3 here is CASSGRQGVADNEQFF. Here the CDR3 DNA reads TGTGCCAGCAGCGGGAGACAGGGAGTCGCGGACAATGAGCAGTTCTTC.

The V and J genes are TRBV7-9 and TRBJ1-1; 8 bases align to TRBD1. Losses at the gene ends were 1 base for V and 0 bases for J; bases not matched to a gene: 7. The germline V gene encodes CDR1 SEHNR and CDR2 FQNEAQ (reference sequence). CDR3 size: 17 residues. DNA of the CDR3: TGTGCCAGCAGCTTAGTGCGGACAGGGCCTATGAACACTGAAGCTTTCTTT. It codes for CASSLVRTGPMNTEAFF.

The chain joins TRBV30 to TRBJ2-5; D remains unclear. V gave up 0 bases and J gave up 1 base, with 6 bases separating them. CDR3 length: 13 amino acids. Per the germline V gene, CDR1 is GTSNPN and CDR2 is SVGIG (reference sequence). The DNA for the CDR3 is TGTGCCTGGAGTGTACTGATCCAAGAGACCCAGTACTTC. It yields the protein CAWSVLIQETQYF.

This sequence joins TRBV1 and TRBJ2-7; the table gives TRBD2 as D, unverified against the DNA. TRBV1 is a recognized pseudogene. The CDR3 extends over 13 amino acids. CDR3 bases: TGCACCAGCAGCCAAGGGGAGGGGCGTTCGGCCCTTTTC. Residues: CTSSQGEGRSALF.

As for this clone: This sample also contains other DNA sequences that code for the same CDR3. DNA of the CDR3: TGTGCCAGCAGCCTCGCGGCTGGAAACACCATATATTTT. Its translation is CASSLAAGNTIYF. The rearrangement uses TRBV7-9 and TRBJ1-3; D not certain. Germline loops: CDR1 SEHNR, CDR2 FQNEAQ (reference sequence). The germline V and J ends were trimmed by 5 bases and 2 bases, with 7 bases remaining between them. The CDR3 totals 13 residues.

This chain uses TRBV11-3 with TRBJ2-3, with D maybe TRBD2 (7 bases). CDR1 and CDR2 (germline): SGHNT, YENEEA. V lost 1 base, J lost 3 bases, and 14 bases lay in between. The CDR3 is 16 residues long. CDR3 in amino acids: CASSLGGGGGTDTQYF. The CDR3 nucleotides are TGTGCCAGCAGCTTAGGCGGGGGCGGTGGGACAGATACGCAGTATTTT.

V gene TRBV12-5 combines with J gene TRBJ2-1, with 8 bases fitting TRBD2. CDR1 and CDR2 from the germline V gene are LGHNT and FRNRAP. This CDR3 has 19 amino acids. V was clipped by 3 bases and J by 0 bases; unmatched bases: 13. Written as DNA, the CDR3 is TGTGCTAGTGGTTTTCACGGGGGGGGCCCCCCTAGCTCCTACAATGAGCAGTTCTTC. Translated: CASGFHGGGPPSSYNEQFF.

The chain joins TRBV30 to TRBJ1-4; D not resolved. V gave up 0 bases and J gave up 0 bases, with 8 bases separating them. Germline V gives CDR1 GTSNPN, CDR2 SVGIG (reference sequence). This CDR3 comprises 15 residues. The CDR3, as DNA: TGTGCCTGGAGTGTTCAAGCTGCAACTAATGAAAAACTGTTTTTT. It specifies CAWSVQAATNEKLFF.

J is TRBJ1-3 and V is TRBV29-1; no definite D call. This CDR3 region has 13 residues. V was cut by 4 bases and J by 0 bases, with 7 bases left in between. Germline CDR1 is SQVTM and CDR2 is ANQGSEA. Written as DNA, the CDR3 is TGCAGCGTTGCGGGGTCCTCTGGAAACACCATATATTTT. Protein sequence: CSVAGSSGNTIYF.

This clone was picked up a small number of times. The chain combines TRBV7-9 with TRBJ2-5; 10 bases agree with TRBD2. This CDR3 region has 16 residues. The ends lost 3 bases at V and 4 bases at J; junction bases unmatched: 8. Germline assignment: CDR1 SEHNR and CDR2 FQNEAQ (reference sequence). DNA of the CDR3: TGTGCCAGCAGCTTTCGGCCTAGCGGGAGCTTAGAGACCCAGTACTTC. Translating gives CASSFRPSGSLETQYF. Using reference TRBV7-9 and TRBJ2-5 for the parts outside the CDR3, the full variable domain is DTGVSQNPRHKITKRGQNVTFRCDPISEHNRLYWYRQTLGQGPEFLTYFQNEAQLEKSRLLSDRFSAERPKGSFSTLEIQRTEQGDSAMYLCASSFRPSGSLETQYFGPGTRLLVL.

The V call is TRBV9, the J call TRBJ1-1; D possibly corresponds to TRBD1 (5 bases). The CDR3 runs 14 residues. Trimming removed 4 bases from V and 4 bases from J, with 14 bases in between. The germline CDR1 and CDR2 sequences are SGDLS and YYNGEE. CDR3 bases: TGTGCCAGCAGCTTCAGGGCTGTGGCCACTGAAGCTTTCTTT. The encoded protein is CASSFRAVATEAFF.

This clone appeared a few times. This chain joins TRBV10-3 and TRBJ1-5; no firm D call. This CDR3 has 14 residues. V gave up 1 base and J gave up 5 bases, with 9 bases separating them. The germline V gene encodes CDR1 ENHRY and CDR2 SYGVKD. CDR3 DNA sequence: TGTGCCATCAGTGAGTGGACTACCGATCAGCCCCAGCATTTT. Its translation is CAISEWTTDQPQHF.

The rearrangement uses TRBV15 and TRBJ1-4, with TRBD1 matching over 8 bases. The CDR3 is 14 residues long. Germline V gives CDR1 LNHNV, CDR2 YYDKDF (reference sequence). J gave up 5 bases and V 3 bases, and 2 bases lay outside the gene matches. The CDR3 nucleotides read TGTGCCACCAGCAGGGCAGGGGGCAATGAAAAACTGTTTTTT. This codes for CATSRAGGNEKLFF.

The rearrangement joins TRBV7-3 to TRBJ2-1; 11 bases line up with TRBD2. Germline V gives CDR1 SGHTA, CDR2 FQGTGA. J gave up 4 bases and V 0 bases, and 2 bases lay outside the gene matches. The CDR3 covers 16 residues. The chain's CDR3 is CASSLTRLAGYNEQFF. DNA for the CDR3: TGTGCCAGCAGCTTAACCAGACTAGCGGGATACAATGAGCAGTTCTTC.

The V and J genes are TRBV13 and TRBJ2-7, with TRBD2 as a possible D gene (6 bases). The V end lost 0 bases, the J end lost 0 bases, and 6 bases lay between the germline ends. The CDR3 has 14 residues. Germline-derived CDR1 and CDR2 are PRHDT and FYEKMQ (reference sequence). CDR3 sequence: CASSLGGSSYEQYF. The CDR3 nucleotides read TGTGCCAGCAGCTTAGGCGGGAGCTCCTACGAGCAGTACTTC.

The chain employs TRBV28 and TRBJ2-1, with 11 bases identical to TRBD2. After removal of 5 bases from V and 7 bases from J, the junction contained 10 bases not matched to a gene. Per the germline V gene, CDR1 is MDHEN and CDR2 is SYDVKM. The CDR3 spans 16 residues. CDR3 loop: CASSPGTSGGGNEQFF. In DNA, the CDR3 is TGTGCCAGCAGTCCCGGGACTAGCGGTGGGGGGAATGAGCAGTTCTTC.

The DNA of the CDR3 is TGTGCCAGCAGCTCGATGGACAGGGGGTTAAATGGCTACACCTTC. Its protein is CASSSMDRGLNGYTF. The chain recombines TRBV7-2 with TRBJ1-2, with 10 positions matching TRBD1. CDR3 length: 15 amino acids. J gave up 6 bases and V 4 bases, and 8 bases lay outside the gene matches. In germline, CDR1 is SGHTA, CDR2 FQGNSA.

CDR3 coding DNA: TGTGCCAGCAGCTTAAGAGGGATAGGGGAAAAACTGTTTTTT. This gives the protein CASSLRGIGEKLFF. The V call is TRBV5-6, the J call TRBJ1-4; D is undetermined. V shed 2 bases and J shed 8 bases, with 13 bases lying between them. Germline CDR1 and CDR2: SGHDT and YYEEEE. The CDR3 extends over 14 amino acids.

Only a few counts were recorded for this clone. The V and J genes are TRBV5-6 and TRBJ1-4; TRBD1 agrees at 8 bases. The length of the CDR3 is 17 residues. In germline, CDR1 is SGHDT, CDR2 YYEEEE. V trimming: 4 bases; J trimming: 6 bases; junction bases outside the gene matches: 14. The CDR3 here is CASSQPNRDRRYEKLFF. The CDR3 DNA reads as TGTGCCAGCAGCCAACCGAACCGGGACAGGCGGTATGAAAAACTGTTTTTT.

The chain has TRBV10-2 and TRBJ2-1; TRBD2 aligns across 10 bases. The CDR3 is 15 amino acids. Per germline, CDR1 WSHSY and CDR2 SAAADI. The junction had 5 bases not matched to a gene; V was cut back by 4 bases and J by 5 bases. The CDR3 protein is CASSVLAGANNEQFF. CDR3 coding DNA: TGCGCCAGCAGTGTTCTAGCGGGGGCCAACAATGAGCAGTTCTTC.